Listed below are T cell receptor beta chains from one sample, sequenced in a study of blood T cells in healthy people across ages. MiXCR, run by TCRdb on the 5' RACE reads, gives a single entry per CDR3 protein. In the table there are over 300,000 distinct CDR3 sequences, approximately 52% of which are singletons. What was sequenced was blood. Receptor source: a man aged 60 to 69 in good health. Each CDR3 is given with its conserved first and last residue. Fields, in order: clone size, D gene, J gene, V gene, CDR3 protein, CDR3 DNA. A D gene is named only where the DNA matches it firmly. Part of the rows lack a size; the others show once, few, many or a class for expanded clones.

>.|TRBD1|TRBJ1-2|TRBV27
CASSRDRGPNYGYTF
TGCGCCAGCAGCCGAGACAGGGGTCCTAACTATGGCTACACCTTC
>.|.|TRBJ2-1|TRBV28
CTSSMDYYNEQFF
TGTACCAGCAGTATGGACTACTACAATGAGCAGTTCTTC
>.|.|TRBJ2-3|TRBV12-3/TRBV12-4
CASSQTGHTQYF
TGTGCCAGCAGTCAGACAGGCCATACGCAGTATTTT
>.|TRBD1|TRBJ2-4|TRBV12-5
CASGGDSQGAQNIQYF
TGTGCTAGTGGGGGGGACTCACAGGGGGCACAAAACATTCAGTACTTC
>few|TRBD1|TRBJ2-3|TRBV29-1
CSVSTGNSATDTQYF
TGCAGCGTCTCGACAGGGAATTCAGCCACAGATACGCAGTATTTT
>.|.|TRBJ2-3|TRBV5-5
CASRAHPDTQYF
TGTGCCAGCAGGGCTCACCCGGATACGCAGTATTTT
>many|TRBD2|TRBJ2-7|TRBV20-1
CSAEGGWTSGRDEQYF
TGCAGTGCTGAGGGGGGTTGGACTAGCGGGAGGGACGAGCAGTACTTC
>.|TRBD1|TRBJ2-7|TRBV5-5
CASSRLPGQGPYEQYF
TGTGCCAGCAGCCGACTCCCGGGACAGGGGCCCTACGAGCAGTACTTC
>.|.|TRBJ1-5|TRBV5-4
CASITGGSEVSNQPQHF
TGTGCCAGCATCACCGGGGGGAGTGAGGTCAGCAATCAGCCCCAGCATTTT
>.|.|TRBJ1-4|TRBV5-1
CASSLGRPTNEKLFF
TGCGCCAGCAGCTTAGGGAGGCCTACTAATGAAAAACTGTTTTTT
>many|.|TRBJ2-1|TRBV7-3
CASSLMGGKRNEQFF
TGTGCCAGCAGCTTAATGGGCGGGAAGCGCAATGAGCAGTTCTTC